The T cell receptor beta chain under discussion was sequenced for a study of blood T cell repertoires in COVID-19. Participants came from fewer than 25 US areas, aged about 18 to 100 years. In the authors' workflow: Amplification with reference gene primers provided the estimates of nucleated cell counts. Using immunoSEQ multiplex PCR, the repertoire was profiled, and TCRdb retains in-frame clones only, with some absent. From that table come the V and J calls and clone size; the DNA was used to work out D and trimming. The repertoire holds about 400,000 clones, with around nine tenths as singletons. In germline, CDR1 is SGHTA, CDR2 FQGTGA. The CDR3 spans 13 residues. Trimming left V 5 bases short and J 6 bases short, with 11 bases between.

The chain links TRBV7-3 to TRBJ2-1; a possible D gene is TRBD2 (6 bases). This receptor was obtained from a woman younger than 35 with acute COVID-19. Specimen: PBMCs or T cells enriched from blood (not recorded which). CDR3 DNA sequence: TGTGCCAGCAGCACCCAGGAGGGCAATGAGCAGTTCTTC. Residues: CASSTQEGNEQFF.